The TCR beta chain described here comes from a study of T cell changes during pregnancy in multiple sclerosis (dated 2019 in TCRdb). As for the study more broadly: The study looked at changes in the T cell repertoire across pregnancy in women with multiple sclerosis.

V trim: 4 bases; J trim: 3 bases; unmatched bases: 2. The CDR3 measures 13 amino acids from cysteine to phenylalanine. Of all the DNA, just the CDR3 is kept, 39 bases in frame from base 1. The germline V gene gives CDR1 as KGHSH and CDR2 as LQKENI. Of note for this clone: This receptor's antigen is unknown. Within one base of it there is no much larger clone, and no base qualities were kept.

Receptor libraries were prepared by the immunoSEQ multiplex PCR assay. TCRdb carries this immuneACCESS record with in-frame sequences only. Its versions omit some clonotypes, under half of them owing to an unresolved V gene in the studies checked, with the rest unexplained. The sample profile shows about 100,000 clones; 92% of them were found once. 1.5% to 2.5% of the sample lies in the top ten. The sequence was obtained from a female donor with multiple sclerosis, enrolled in a pregnancy study. The rearrangement joined TRBV18 to TRBJ1-2, and 7 junction bases match TRBD1. The starting material was peripheral blood, obtained after pregnancy. The CDR3 here reads CASSLGQDYGYTF. The sequence in DNA is TGTGCCAGCTCACTTGGACAGGACTATGGCTACACCTTC.